This T cell receptor (beta chain) originates from a study of shared clonotypes between healthy human individuals. Study overall: CD4 naive and CD4 memory each took three plates per donor, while CD8 naive took two and CD8 memory one.

Overall study findings and caveats: Rarefaction gave evidence that sorted-subset sequencing remained incomplete despite large depth.

On sorted subsets, replicate PCRs used 200 ng DNA, or tens of thousands of T cell genomes. Assay: immunoSEQ multiplex PCR; the TCRdb copy retains only in-frame clones and omits some. The data contain about a million clones, about 80% of them singletons. Free of recent acute infections or vaccinations, the donors were healthy HIV-negative adults. The V end was cut by 5 bases, the J end by 2 bases, with 20 bases between. The CDR3 spans 17 residues. Germline CDR1 LNHDA, CDR2 SQIVND (reference sequence). In its sample, this clone was seen a few times. Its antigen remains unknown. This chain uses TRBV19 with TRBJ2-3; D gene ambiguous. Sequenced sample: memory CD4+ T cells from PBMCs. As to subset: CD45RA-negative fraction. The sequence was obtained from a man aged 18 to 30 in good health. Some clones in this sample may be carry-over from other donors' samples. CDR3 in amino acids: CASSPAGGARATDTQYF. The DNA for the CDR3 is TGTGCCAGTAGTCCCGCTGGCGGAGCCCGAGCCACAGATACGCAGTATTTT. The variable domain in full, with the rest retrieved from reference TRBV19 and TRBJ2-3, is DGGITQSPKYLFRKEGQNVTLSCEQNLNHDAMYWYRQDPGQGLRLIYYSQIVNDFQKGDIAEGYSVSREKKESFPLTVTSAQKNPTAFYLCASSPAGGARATDTQYFGPGTRLTVL.